This T cell receptor (beta chain) derives from a study of neurological immune-mediated disorders. This clonotype was seen many times. Serving as healthy controls were blood bank volunteers based in Maryland, USA. TCRdb recomputed calls from the 5' RACE reads with MiXCR, one row per CDR3 protein. The sample has roughly 14,000 distinct CDR3 sequences; over 9.5% are singletons. V was pared by 5 bases and J by 8 bases, with 13 bases between. The CDR3 spans 14 residues. CDR1 SGHTA and CDR2 FQGNSA come from the germline V gene. The sample was PBMCs. The clonotype comes from a woman in her thirties or forties in good health. The chain employs TRBV7-2 and TRBJ1-6, with D possibly matching TRBD1 (5 bases). In DNA, the CDR3 is TGTGCCAGCAGCCGCCCCGACAGAGATTCACCCCTCCACTTT. This sequence encodes CASSRPDRDSPLHF.